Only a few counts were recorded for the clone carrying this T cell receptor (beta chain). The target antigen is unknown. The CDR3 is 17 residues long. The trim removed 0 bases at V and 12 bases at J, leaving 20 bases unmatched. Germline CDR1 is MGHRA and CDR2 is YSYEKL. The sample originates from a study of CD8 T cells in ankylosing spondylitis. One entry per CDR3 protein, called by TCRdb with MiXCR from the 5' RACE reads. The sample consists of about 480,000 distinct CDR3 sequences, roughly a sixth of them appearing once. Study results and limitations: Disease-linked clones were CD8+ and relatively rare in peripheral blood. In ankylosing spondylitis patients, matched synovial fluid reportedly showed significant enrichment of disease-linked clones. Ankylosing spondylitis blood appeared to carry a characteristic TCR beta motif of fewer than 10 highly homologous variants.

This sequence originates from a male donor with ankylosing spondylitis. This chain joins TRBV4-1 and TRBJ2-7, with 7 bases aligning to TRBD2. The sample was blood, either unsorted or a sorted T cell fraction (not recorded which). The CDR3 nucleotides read TGCGCCAGCAGCCAAGAGCCTCGTCAGGGACTACCGACTAAGCGGTACTTC. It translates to CASSQEPRQGLPTKRYF.